This T cell receptor beta chain was recorded in a study of blood T cell repertoires in COVID-19. As for the study in general: Collection of acute and convalescent COVID-19 samples took place in the United States, Italy and Spain. PBMCs, B-cell-depleted T cells, or T cells were the source of the cDNA or gDNA that made up the material.

The V gene's germline CDR1 is SGHTA and CDR2 FQGNSA. The CDR3 length is 18 residues. Trimming removed 2 bases at V and 1 base at J, with 18 bases between. In the original processing: Estimation of nucleated cell counts relied on the amplification of reference gene primers. TCRdb's table, derived via immunoSEQ multiplex PCR, lists solely in-frame clones and lacks some. V and J calls and clone size are those listed in that table; D and trimming were worked out from the DNA. Seen here are fewer than 40,000 clones, over 80% observed once, and the top ten hold roughly 5%. This chain joins TRBV7-2 and TRBJ1-5; D gene uncertain. The receptor's source is a human donor in a cohort sampled during active COVID-19. Sequenced: peripheral blood. CDR3 in DNA: TGTGCCAGCAGCTTAAATTGGGGAGGGATCGGGAGCAATCAGCCCCAGCATTTT. It yields the protein CASSLNWGGIGSNQPQHF. The full variable domain, with the rest looked up from reference TRBV7-2 and TRBJ1-5, is GAGVSQSPSNKVTEKGKDVELRCDPISGHTALYWYRQSLGQGLEFLIYFQGNSAPDKSGLPSDRFSAERTGGSVSTLTIQRTQQEDSAVYLCASSLNWGGIGSNQPQHFGDGTRLSIL.